These 9 T cell receptor beta chains came from one sample sequenced in a study of blood T cell repertoires in COVID-19. The data were produced by immunoSEQ multiplex PCR, yet TCRdb's version contains in-frame clones alone and is incomplete. The sample lists about 160,000 clones, 89% occurring once. What was sequenced was peripheral blood. All receptors come from a man aged 60 to 69 with acute or convalescent COVID-19.

The chain uses TRBV7-9 and TRBJ2-1; the match to TRBD1 covers 9 bases. Germline V gene lookup returns CDR1 SEHNR and CDR2 FQNEAQ (reference sequence). The CDR3 is 14 residues long. With V trimmed by 4 bases and J by 7 bases, 5 bases remained unmatched. The CDR3 here is CASSSPGQGNEQFF. The CDR3 DNA reads as TGTGCCAGCAGCTCGCCCGGACAGGGGAATGAGCAGTTCTTC.

The CDR3 region has the DNA TGCGCCAGCAGCTTAGGGACAGCCGTTTATAATTCACCCCTCCACTTT. Its translation is CASSLGTAVYNSPLHF. The chain recombines TRBV5-1 with TRBJ1-6, with 7 bases lining up with TRBD1. Germline CDR1 and CDR2: SGHRS and YFSETQ. J lost 4 bases, V lost 2 bases, and 6 bases had no gene match. The CDR3 extends over 16 amino acids. The variable domain in full, completed from reference TRBV5-1 and TRBJ1-6, reads KAGVTQTPRYLIKTRGQQVTLSCSPISGHRSVSWYQQTPGQGLQFLFEYFSETQRNKGNFPGRFSGRQFSNSRSEMNVSTLELGDSALYLCASSLGTAVYNSPLHFGNGTRLTVT.

The genes are TRBV5-4 and TRBJ1-6; 8 nucleotides line up with TRBD1. Germline CDR1 reads SGHNT; CDR2 reads YYREEE (reference sequence). Unmatched junction bases numbered 8, after V lost 2 bases and J lost 10 bases. CDR3 length equals 15 residues. The CDR3 spells CASSLSGTGWSPLHF. The CDR3, as DNA: TGTGCCAGCAGCTTATCCGGGACAGGATGGTCACCCCTCCACTTT.

The rearrangement uses TRBV4-3 and TRBJ1-1; TRBD1 aligns across 7 bases. Trimming cost V 1 base and J 4 bases; bases outside gene matches: 9. The CDR3 has 16 amino acids. Germline CDR1 LGHNA, CDR2 YSLEER. The CDR3 reads CASSQGQGQQGTEAFF. The DNA of the CDR3 is TGCGCCAGCAGCCAAGGACAGGGCCAGCAGGGCACTGAAGCTTTCTTT.

This clone came up a few times. This chain connects TRBV2 to TRBJ2-4; no definite D call. The CDR3 loop spans 14 amino acids. Per germline, CDR1 SNHLY and CDR2 FYNNEI. The V and J ends lost 4 bases and 7 bases respectively, with 14 bases between them. The CDR3 here is CASSGAIIKNIQYF. DNA of the CDR3: TGTGCCAGCAGTGGGGCTATTATTAAGAACATTCAGTACTTC.

Only a few counts were recorded for this clone. The V gene is TRBV3-1 (or the pseudogene TRBV3-2), the J gene TRBJ2-7; D is perhaps TRBD1 (6 bases). V was clipped by 4 bases and J by 4 bases, with 14 bases between them. The CDR3 covers 14 residues. In germline, CDR1 is LGHDT, CDR2 YNNKEL (reference sequence). The CDR3 loop reads CASSPGAGVYEQYF. The CDR3 nucleotides are TGTGCCAGCAGCCCCGGGGCAGGGGTGTACGAGCAGTACTTC.

This clone was seen a single time. V is TRBV19 and J is TRBJ2-3; 9 bases are a match to TRBD1. Germline CDR1 reads LNHDA; CDR2 reads SQIVND (reference sequence). V lost 6 bases and J lost 1; bases outside the gene matches: 8. The CDR3 contains 16 residues. The CDR3, as DNA: TGTGCCAGTAGGGACAGGGGAATCTCGGGCACAGATACGCAGTATTTT. Translation: CASRDRGISGTDTQYF.

The genes are TRBV5-1 and TRBJ1-2; 10 bases agree with TRBD1. The V segment lost 4 bases and the J segment 3 bases; nucleotides outside the gene matches: 3. Germline-derived CDR1 and CDR2 are SGHRS and YFSETQ. The CDR3 spans 14 residues. The CDR3 bases are TGCGCCAGCAGCCAAGGACAGGGGGACTATGGCTACACCTTC. This gives the protein CASSQGQGDYGYTF.

This clone was recorded only once. The rearrangement links TRBV19 to TRBJ1-2, with 7 bases aligning to TRBD1. The CDR3 totals 15 residues. Germline V gives CDR1 LNHDA, CDR2 SQIVND (reference sequence). The ends lost 3 bases at V and 8 bases at J; junction bases unmatched: 12. CDR3 in amino acids: CASSMGTVSAWGYTF. The CDR3 DNA sequence: TGTGCCAGTAGTATGGGGACAGTGTCTGCTTGGGGCTACACCTTC. The whole variable domain, filled in from reference TRBV19 and TRBJ1-2, reads DGGITQSPKYLFRKEGQNVTLSCEQNLNHDAMYWYRQDPGQGLRLIYYSQIVNDFQKGDIAEGYSVSREKKESFPLTVTSAQKNPTAFYLCASSMGTVSAWGYTFGSGTRLTVV.